A single TCR beta chain is shown here with its context. This sample was included in a study of blood T cell repertoires in COVID-19. Background on the study: Specimens from acute and convalescent COVID-19 originated in the United States, Italy and Spain. Sample material is recorded as cDNA or gDNA derived from T cells, B-cell-depleted T cells, or PBMCs.

J gave up 6 bases and V 5 bases, and 12 bases lay outside the gene matches. This CDR3 has 16 residues. CDR1 SGHTA and CDR2 FQGNSA come from the germline V gene. Original analysis: By means of reference gene primer amplification, nucleated cell counts were estimated. Using immunoSEQ multiplex PCR, the repertoire was profiled, and TCRdb retains in-frame clones only, with some absent. The V and J calls and clone size were taken over from that table, and D and trimming were inferred from the DNA. This sample yields approximately 220,000 clones, of which 85% to 90% are seen a single time; 3.5% to 4.5% belongs to the top ten. Participants were aged about 18 to 89 years from about 25 US areas.

The sequence derives from a woman younger than 45 with acute COVID-19. Sequencing was performed on PBMCs or T cells enriched from blood (not recorded which). The chain has TRBV7-2 and TRBJ1-5; 8 bases are shared with TRBD1. The CDR3 sequence: CASSPKSGQEFQPQHF. The CDR3 nucleotides are TGTGCCAGCAGCCCCAAATCGGGACAGGAGTTTCAGCCCCAGCATTTT.